The clone carrying this TCR beta chain was seen more than once but under ten times. Its antigen is currently unknown. CDR1 and CDR2 (germline): SEHNR, FQNEAQ (reference sequence). V dropped 6 bases and J dropped 1 base, with 9 bases sitting between them. This CDR3 spans 13 amino acids. The record originates from a study of response to subunit inactivated influenza vaccine. Regarding the study as a whole: Authors suggested each seasonal influenza vaccination recruits few new T cells.

Each CDR3 protein is one row after TCRdb ran MiXCR on the RT-PCR reads. Among about 570,000 distinct CDR3 sequences listed, about 11% were seen once. The data were also submitted as part of a second study, on T cells expressing NK-cell markers. That publication notes: TCR beta libraries carry UMIs added by 5'RACE template switching.

This chain connects TRBV7-9 to TRBJ2-5; D gene ambiguous. The origin of this receptor is a man between 45 and 60 years old who received an inactivated influenza vaccine. The sample in question was PBMCs from blood, obtained on the day of vaccination. CDR3 sequence reads: CASSPWAQETQYF. The CDR3 nucleotides read TGTGCCAGCAGTCCGTGGGCCCAAGAGACCCAGTACTTC.